Listed here is a single TCR beta chain. What it binds is unknown. Its ends do not fully match the called genes, so a read error is possible. Looked up from germline, CDR1 is SGHTA and CDR2 is FQGNSA. The CDR3 runs 12 residues. TCRdb recomputed calls from the RT-PCR reads with MiXCR, one row per CDR3 protein. The table lists some 600,000 distinct CDR3 sequences, around 13% of them singletons, with less than 9% in the top ten. This entry is derived from a study of response to subunit inactivated influenza vaccine. Study-wide points: A suggestion made by the authors is that each seasonal influenza vaccination recruits few new T cells.

J is TRBJ1-1 and V is TRBV7-2, with unresolved D. Sequencing used PBMCs from blood, obtained roughly 15 days before vaccination. The receptor was isolated from a man aged 45-65 years who received an inactivated influenza vaccine. CDR3 region: CASSPPGPEAFF. CDR3 DNA sequence: TGTGCCAGCAGCCCCCCCGGACCTGAGGCTTTCTTT.